One sample yielded the 8 T cell receptor beta chains listed below, sequenced in a study of blood T cell repertoires in COVID-19. Produced via immunoSEQ multiplex PCR; TCRdb's table is partial and in-frame only. In the table there are 200,000 to 300,000 clones, around 89% of which are singletons. Sequenced sample: PBMCs or T cells enriched from blood (not recorded which). The origin of the receptors is a middle-aged man who had recovered from COVID-19.

This chain joins TRBV5-1 and TRBJ1-2; D not certain. This CDR3 has 13 residues. V was clipped by 5 bases and J by 1 base, with 9 bases between them. Germline V gene lookup returns CDR1 SGHRS and CDR2 YFSETQ. CDR3 protein: CASSVSVNYGYTF. The DNA for the CDR3 is TGCGCCAGCAGTGTCTCCGTTAACTATGGCTACACCTTC.

The chain has TRBV7-6 and TRBJ2-1, with a possible D match to TRBD2 (5 bases). Germline CDR1 and CDR2: SGHVS and FNYEAQ. This CDR3 is built from 16 residues. Trimming took off 1 base at V and 4 bases at J, with 14 bases between the two ends. The CDR3 nucleotides are TGTGCCAGCAGCTTAGTCACTAGAGCGATTTACAATGAGCAGTTCTTC. Translating gives CASSLVTRAIYNEQFF.

The chain couples TRBV7-2 to TRBJ1-5; D is uncertain. V lost 2 bases, J lost 0 bases, and 17 bases lay in between. The CDR3 consists of 18 residues. The germline CDR1 and CDR2 sequences are SGHTA and FQGNSA. CDR3 sequence reads: CASSLLSSAGYSNQPQHF. The CDR3 DNA sequence: TGTGCCAGCAGCTTATTGAGTTCGGCAGGTTATAGCAATCAGCCCCAGCATTTT.

The V call is TRBV18, the J call TRBJ2-7, with 9 positions matching TRBD1. V was pared by 6 bases and J by 3 bases, with 15 bases of the junction left unmatched. The CDR3 has 17 residues. CDR1 is KGHSH, CDR2 LQKENI, per germline. The CDR3 region is CASSPEYRDRDLYEQYF. In DNA form, the CDR3 reads TGTGCCAGCTCTCCAGAGTACCGGGACAGGGACCTCTACGAGCAGTACTTC.

The rearrangement uses TRBV27 and TRBJ2-1; 9 bases map to TRBD2. V was pared by 3 bases and J by 2 bases, with 2 bases of the junction left unmatched. Germline CDR1 and CDR2: MNHEY and SMNVEV (reference sequence). The CDR3 is 15 amino acids. CDR3 sequence reads: CASSFGGGAYNEQFF. The CDR3 DNA follows: TGTGCCAGCAGTTTTGGCGGGGGGGCCTACAATGAGCAGTTCTTC.

The genes are TRBV30 and TRBJ2-3; D is unresolved. This CDR3 spans 14 amino acids. Germline V CDR1 and CDR2: GTSNPN, SVGIG (reference sequence). V lost 2 bases, J lost 1 base, and 10 bases lay in between. As DNA, the CDR3 is TGTGCCTGGAGTACCCCCGCGGGCACAGATACGCAGTATTTT. Protein product: CAWSTPAGTDTQYF.

The chain combines TRBV5-6 with TRBJ2-7; 10 bases are shared with TRBD1. The ends lost 1 base at V and 3 bases at J; junction bases unmatched: 4. Germline V CDR1 and CDR2: SGHDT, YYEEEE. The CDR3 runs to 15 residues. The chain's CDR3 is CASSLTGTGVYEQYF. In DNA form, the CDR3 reads TGTGCCAGCAGCTTGACAGGGACAGGGGTCTACGAGCAGTACTTC.

This clone was seen just once. The chain has TRBV10-1 and TRBJ2-1; no firm D call. The V gene lost 0 bases and the J gene lost 6 bases, with 9 bases spanning the gap. CDR1 and CDR2 (germline): WNHNN, SYGVQD (reference sequence). The length of the CDR3 is 14 residues. The chain's CDR3 is CASSESGRINEQFF. The DNA of the CDR3 is TGCGCCAGCAGTGAGTCTGGGCGCATCAATGAGCAGTTCTTC.